The clone carrying this TCR beta chain was seen many times. Its antigen remains unknown. The CDR3 has 18 amino acids. J was trimmed by 0 bases and V by 1 base; bases with no gene match: 6. Germline V CDR1 and CDR2: SGHTA, FQGNSA. The sample is drawn from a study of CD8 T cells in ankylosing spondylitis. Points from the study as a whole: Blood from ankylosing spondylitis patients appeared to carry a characteristic roughly eight-variant TCR beta motif. Significant enrichment of disease-linked clones was reportedly seen in matched ankylosing spondylitis synovial fluid. In reactive arthritis synovial fluid and blood, some motif variants had been reported before.

TCRdb processed the 5' RACE reads anew with MiXCR; each CDR3 protein has one entry. There are some 200,000 distinct CDR3 sequences in the sample; 15% to 20% occur only once, and around 4% lies in the top ten. The source is a male donor aged 5 to 30 with ankylosing spondylitis or in good health (not recorded which). The rearrangement links TRBV7-2 to TRBJ2-6; the match to TRBD2 covers 7 bases. The sequenced sample consisted of blood, either unsorted or a sorted T cell fraction (not recorded which). Here the CDR3 reads CASSLDLGGTSGANVLTF. The DNA of the CDR3 is TGTGCCAGCAGCTTAGATCTGGGAGGGACCTCTGGGGCCAACGTCCTGACTTTC.